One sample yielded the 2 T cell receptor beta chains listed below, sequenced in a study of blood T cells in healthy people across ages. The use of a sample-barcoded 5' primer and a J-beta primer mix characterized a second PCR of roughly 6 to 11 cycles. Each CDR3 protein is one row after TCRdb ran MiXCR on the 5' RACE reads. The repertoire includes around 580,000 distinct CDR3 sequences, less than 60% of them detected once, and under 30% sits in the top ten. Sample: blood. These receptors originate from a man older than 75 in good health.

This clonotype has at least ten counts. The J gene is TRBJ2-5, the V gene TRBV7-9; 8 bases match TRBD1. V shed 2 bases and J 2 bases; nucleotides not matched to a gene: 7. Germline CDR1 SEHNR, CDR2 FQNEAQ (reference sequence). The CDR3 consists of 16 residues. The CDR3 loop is CASSLNRGTIQETQYF. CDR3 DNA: TGTGCCAGCAGCTTAAACAGGGGGACAATACAAGAGACCCAGTACTTC.

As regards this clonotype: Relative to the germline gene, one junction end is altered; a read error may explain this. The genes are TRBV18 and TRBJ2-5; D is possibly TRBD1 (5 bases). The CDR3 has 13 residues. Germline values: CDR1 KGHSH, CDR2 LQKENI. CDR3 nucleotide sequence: TGTACCAGCTCACAGGCAGAGAGAGAGACCCAGTACTTC. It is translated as CTSSQAERETQYF. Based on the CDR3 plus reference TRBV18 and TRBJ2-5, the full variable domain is NAGVMQNPRHLVRRRGQEARLRCSPMKGHSHVYWYRQLPEEGLKFMVYLQKENIIDESGMPKERFSAEFPKEGPSILRIQQVVRGDSAAYFCTSSQAERETQYFGPGTRLLVL.